This TCR beta chain was sequenced for a study of Ad26.COV2.S vaccination and SARS-CoV-2 variants. CDR3 length equals 13 residues. Germline V gene sequence: CDR1 SEHNR, CDR2 FQNEAQ (reference sequence). Trimming left V 3 bases short and J 4 bases short, with 9 bases between. This clone has more than one count but fewer than ten. The target antigen is unknown. Data came from immunoSEQ multiplex PCR; TCRdb stores just in-frame clones and leaves some out. The repertoire includes about 350,000 clones, roughly nine tenths of them detected once, and around 4.2% sits in the top ten. Findings and caveats of the study: Vaccine recipients posted higher spike-specific TCR breadth than their placebo counterparts. For non-spike TCRs, breadth in vaccine recipients resembled that in placebo recipients. It is possible that the TCR breadth and depth analyses underestimated the total T cell responses.

The sample consisted of peripheral blood, taken after recovery from COVID-19. The chain recombines TRBV7-9 with TRBJ1-2; possibly TRBD1 for D (5 bases). This TCR came from a human donor who had recovered from COVID-19. The CDR3, as DNA: TGTGCCAGCAGCTTGTCGGGGGGCTATGGCTACACCTTC. This gives the protein CASSLSGGYGYTF.